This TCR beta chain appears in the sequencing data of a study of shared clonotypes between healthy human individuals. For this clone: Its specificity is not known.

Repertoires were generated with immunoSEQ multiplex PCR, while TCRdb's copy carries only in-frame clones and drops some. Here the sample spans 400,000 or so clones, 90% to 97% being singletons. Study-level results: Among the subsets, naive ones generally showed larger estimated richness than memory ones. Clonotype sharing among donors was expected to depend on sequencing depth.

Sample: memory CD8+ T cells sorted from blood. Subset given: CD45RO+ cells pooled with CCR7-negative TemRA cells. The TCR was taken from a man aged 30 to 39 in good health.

In nucleotides, the CDR3 is TGTGCCAGCAGCTTACTTCGACAGGGTGATTCACCCCTCCACTTT. This codes for CASSLLRQGDSPLHF. This chain connects TRBV7-9 to TRBJ1-6; TRBD1 matches at 7 bases. CDR1 is SEHNR and CDR2 is FQNEAQ in the germline V gene (reference sequence). This CDR3 contains 15 residues. V was pared by 2 bases and J by 8 bases, with 6 bases of the junction left unmatched.